The 18 T cell receptor beta chains below come from one sample, sequenced in a study of blood T cells in healthy people across ages. Primers used in a second PCR of roughly 7 to 12 cycles were a sample-barcoded 5' primer and a J-beta primer mix. MiXCR was run by TCRdb on the 5' RACE reads, yielding one entry per CDR3 protein. The sample has more than 500,000 distinct CDR3 sequences; roughly 28% are singletons. Sequences were obtained from blood. The origin of the receptors is a woman aged 70-85 years in good health.

The rearrangement links TRBV6-1 to TRBJ1-6; 8 nucleotides align to TRBD1. The CDR3 totals 15 residues. CDR1 is MNHNS and CDR2 is SASEGT in the germline V gene. Germline trimming cut 6 bases from V and 9 bases from J; bases unmatched to any gene: 10. In DNA, the CDR3 is TGTGCCAGCAGAATGCAGGGGGCTCTTGGTTCACCCCTCCACTTT. Protein sequence: CASRMQGALGSPLHF.

This clonotype was detected a few times. This chain connects TRBV20-1 to TRBJ1-3; a weak D match, TRBD1 (6 bases). The CDR3 is 14 amino acids. V was clipped by 7 bases and J by 1 base, with 14 bases between them. Germline V gives CDR1 DFQATT, CDR2 SNEGSKA (reference sequence). CDR3 amino acids: CSVVDRPSGNTIYF. CDR3 sequence (DNA): TGCAGTGTTGTAGACAGGCCGTCTGGAAACACCATATATTTT.

This clonotype was detected a few times. V usage is TRBV7-2 and J usage is TRBJ2-7; no reliable D call. Germline V gene data show CDR1 as SGHTA and CDR2 as FQGNSA. The V end lost 5 bases, the J end lost 1 base, and 15 bases lay between the germline ends. The CDR3 spans 15 residues. CDR3 protein: CASSPPGTPSYEQYF. Here the CDR3 DNA reads TGTGCCAGCAGCCCCCCCGGAACACCTTCCTACGAGCAGTACTTC.

The chain has TRBV7-3 and TRBJ2-1; D is unclear. Trimming cost V 3 bases and J 8 bases, with 14 bases left between them. This CDR3 region has 14 residues. Germline lookup yields CDR1 SGHTA and CDR2 FQGTGA. CDR3 amino acids: CASSLYGLSHEQFF. CDR3 coding DNA: TGTGCCAGCAGCTTGTACGGCCTCAGCCATGAGCAGTTCTTC.

This rearrangement joins TRBV4-2 to TRBJ2-3; the D is unclear. Looked up from germline, CDR1 is LGHNA and CDR2 is YNFKEQ. The CDR3 is 14 residues long. Trimming removed 1 base at V and 1 base at J, with 6 bases between. The CDR3 loop is CASSQAVRTDTQYF. The CDR3 DNA follows: TGTGCCAGCAGCCAAGCGGTGCGCACAGATACGCAGTATTTT.

This clonotype was counted only a few times. The chain couples TRBV25-1 to TRBJ2-5; 9 nucleotides match TRBD1. The CDR3 sequence is 15 residues long. Germline assignment: CDR1 MGHDK and CDR2 SYGVNS. V lost 6 bases, J lost 0 bases, and 5 bases stayed unmatched. CDR3 residues: CASRGTGRYQETQYF. CDR3 nucleotide sequence: TGTGCCAGCAGGGGGACAGGGAGGTACCAAGAGACCCAGTACTTC.

CDR3 in DNA: TGCAGTGCTAGAGCTCCCCTCCCCACAGATACGCAGTATTTT. Protein: CSARAPLPTDTQYF. The V call is TRBV20-1, the J call TRBJ2-3; no definite D call. CDR1 is DFQATT and CDR2 is SNEGSKA in the germline V gene (reference sequence). The CDR3 spans 14 residues. The V and J ends lost 1 base and 2 bases respectively, with 10 bases between them.

The genes are TRBV6-1 and TRBJ2-7; the match to TRBD2 covers 7 bases. V shed 3 bases, J shed 2 bases, and the junction held 10 bases outside the gene matches. The CDR3 consists of 16 residues. Germline CDR1 is MNHNS and CDR2 is SASEGT. CDR3 protein: CASSDPLGGFAYEQYF. The CDR3 DNA reads TGTGCCAGCAGTGACCCCTTGGGGGGGTTTGCCTACGAGCAGTACTTC.

This clonotype has more than one count but fewer than ten. The J gene is TRBJ2-5, the V gene TRBV10-3, with TRBD1 matching over 9 bases. CDR1 is ENHRY, CDR2 SYGVKD, per germline. With 6 bases clipped from V and 11 bases from J, the junction kept 10 bases outside the gene matches. CDR3 length: 13 residues. CDR3 amino acids: CAIRAGQGGWQYF. For the CDR3, the DNA is TGTGCCATCAGAGCGGGACAGGGAGGATGGCAGTACTTC.

The rearrangement joins TRBV2 to TRBJ2-1; D is perhaps TRBD2 (6 bases). The CDR3 is made up of 14 amino acids. Trimming removed 3 bases from V and 7 bases from J, with 13 bases in between. Germline CDR1 reads SNHLY; CDR2 reads FYNNEI. DNA for the CDR3: TGTGCCAGCAGTGAGACTAGATTCGGGAATGAGCAGTTCTTC. Translating gives CASSETRFGNEQFF.

This chain joins TRBV9 and TRBJ2-5; D is possibly TRBD2 (6 bases). This CDR3 spans 15 amino acids. V dropped 0 bases and J dropped 5 bases, with 14 bases sitting between them. CDR1 is SGDLS and CDR2 is YYNGEE in the germline V gene. The CDR3 nucleotides are TGTGCCAGCAGCGTAGGCGCAGGCGGAGGGGAGACCCAGTACTTC. This encodes CASSVGAGGGETQYF.

The table lists this clonotype with a few counts. The chain has TRBV12-3 or TRBV12-4 and TRBJ1-2, with D possibly being TRBD1 (6 bases). The CDR3 has 17 amino acids. The V end was cut by 1 base, the J end by 7 bases, with 22 bases between. DNA of the CDR3: TGTGCCAGCAGTTTAGTAGTGGGCAGGGGAGCCCCTCTTGGCTACACCTTC. Translation gives CASSLVVGRGAPLGYTF.

The chain links TRBV25-1 to TRBJ2-6, with D hard to call. Germline-derived CDR1 and CDR2 are MGHDK and SYGVNS. The germline V and J ends were trimmed by 6 bases and 13 bases, with 10 bases remaining between them. The CDR3 runs to 11 residues. The CDR3 region is CASSSVSVLTF. The DNA for the CDR3 is TGTGCCAGCAGCTCCGTGAGTGTCCTGACTTTC.

The chain links TRBV11-2 to TRBJ2-3; D remains unclear. The CDR3 spans 13 residues. CDR1 is SGHAT and CDR2 is FQNNGV in the germline V gene. V was shortened by 2 bases and J by 5 bases, with 8 bases between the two germline ends. The CDR3 here is CASSLNTGDTQYF. CDR3 nucleotides: TGTGCCAGCAGCTTAAATACGGGAGATACGCAGTATTTT. The variable domain in full, with the rest retrieved from reference TRBV11-2 and TRBJ2-3, is EAGVAQSPRYKIIEKRQSVAFWCNPISGHATLYWYQQILGQGPKLLIQFQNNGVVDDSQLPKDRFSAERLKGVDSTLKIQPAKLEDSAVYLCASSLNTGDTQYFGPGTRLTVL.

Regarding this clonotype: A junction boundary mismatches the germline segment, possibly from a read error. The rearrangement uses TRBV7-2 and TRBJ1-1; D may be TRBD1 (6 bases). Germline V lookup: CDR1 SGHTA, CDR2 FQGNSA. This CDR3 is 13 amino acids long. This chain's CDR3 is CACSLGGRSEAFF. As DNA, the CDR3 is TGTGCCTGCAGCTTAGGGGGGCGGAGTGAAGCTTTCTTT.

The rearrangement uses TRBV29-1 and TRBJ2-1; TRBD2 might be the D (6 bases). Between the trimmed V and J ends, which lost 4 bases and 2 bases, there was a span of 9 bases. Germline assignment: CDR1 SQVTM and CDR2 ANQGSEA. CDR3 length equals 13 residues. For the CDR3, the DNA is TGCAGCGTTGGCGGGGACCCCTACAATGAGCAGTTCTTC. Translated: CSVGGDPYNEQFF.

This clonotype was counted a single time. Here the CDR3 omits its conserved ending phenylalanine or tryptophan, so a read error is the likely source. The chain recombines TRBV5-5 with TRBJ1-1, with TRBD1 as a possible D gene (6 bases). Trimming pared 4 bases from V and 2 bases from J, leaving 12 bases between. The CDR3 loop spans 14 amino acids. Germline CDR1 and CDR2: SGHKS and YYEKEE (reference sequence). The CDR3 DNA reads TGTGCCAGCAGCCCGAGACAGGCCAACACTGAAGCTTTCCTT. Translated: CASSPRQANTEAFL.

About this clonotype: The germline gene is not matched at one end of the junction; a read error may be the cause. The DNA of the CDR3 is TGTGCCGGCAGCGAACCATACGGGACAGGGAATGAAAAACTGTTTTTT. This encodes CAGSEPYGTGNEKLFF. This sequence joins TRBV7-9 and TRBJ1-4; 9 bases are shared with TRBD1. The germline CDR1 and CDR2 sequences are SEHNR and FQNEAQ (reference sequence). This CDR3 spans 16 amino acids. The variable domain in full, with the rest retrieved from reference TRBV7-9 and TRBJ1-4, is DTGVSQNPRHKITKRGQNVTFRCDPISEHNRLYWYRQTLGQGPEFLTYFQNEAQLEKSRLLSDRFSAERPKGSFSTLEIQRTEQGDSAMYLCAGSEPYGTGNEKLFFGSGTQLSVL.